This T cell receptor (beta chain) was identified during a study of blood T cell repertoires in COVID-19. Overall study context: PBMCs, B-cell-depleted T cells, or T cells were the source of the cDNA or gDNA that made up the material.

Germline CDR1 SEHNR, CDR2 FQNEAQ (reference sequence). The CDR3 extends over 12 amino acids. Trimming stripped 11 bases from V and 6 bases from J, with 13 bases between. Produced via immunoSEQ multiplex PCR; TCRdb's table is partial and in-frame only. The table shows 200,000 or so clones, with about 88% occurring only once. The specimen was peripheral blood. The V and J genes are TRBV7-9 and TRBJ2-2; D gene ambiguous. The TCR sequence derives from an older woman with acute or convalescent COVID-19. CDR3 DNA: TGTGCCGTCACCCAGGAACCCGGGGAGCTGTTTTTT. This sequence encodes CAVTQEPGELFF.